The clone carrying this TCR beta chain has a handful of counts. From roughly 0.4 ug of RNA, a library with molecular barcoded alpha/delta and beta/gamma adaptors was made. From the reads, TCRdb called clonotypes with MiXCR, one entry per CDR3 protein. The sample has around 41,000 distinct CDR3 sequences; over 9.5% are singletons. These data come from a study of read filtering for tumor transcriptome and immune sequencing. About the research overall: By R-ISS, stages I, II and III held roughly 8, 16 and 7 patients.

This CDR3 region has 13 residues. Germline V gene sequence: CDR1 LGHDT, CDR2 YNNKEL (reference sequence). With 0 bases removed from V and 7 bases from J, the gap between germline ends came to 7 bases. This clonotype was sampled from a donor over 35 with multiple myeloma. Sequenced input: a population of CD138-negative cells sorted from bone marrow. The V and J genes are TRBV3-1 and TRBJ1-5, with D unresolved. CDR3 nucleotide sequence: TGTGCCAGCAGCCAAGATGGAGGACAGCCCCAGCATTTT. This translates into CASSQDGGQPQHF. The full variable domain, rest sourced from reference TRBV3-1 and TRBJ1-5, is DTAVSQTPKYLVTQMGNDKSIKCEQNLGHDTMYWYKQDSKKFLKIMFSYNNKELIINETVPNRFSPKSPDKAHLNLHINSLELGDSAVYFCASSQDGGQPQHFGDGTRLSIL.